This T cell receptor (beta chain) was recorded in a study of cytomegalovirus exposure and HLA in healthy donors. Study context: Of all 400 or so donors who were genotyped, roughly 85% belonged to the Caucasian-associated ancestry cluster. The study, taken as a whole, reports: Fewer N-insertions (relative to the roughly 610-donor mean) were reportedly seen in an Asian-associated ancestry cluster in a later analysis.

As concerns this clone: What it recognizes is unknown.

PCR employed 60 Vbeta and 13 Jbeta primers. TCRdb's copy holds only in-frame clones and misses some; the assay was immunoSEQ multiplex PCR. The sample contains 120,000 to 150,000 clones, approximately 84% of which appear only once. The donors comprised healthy bone marrow donors. The clonotype originates from a woman between 35 and 50 years old in good health and CMV-seronegative. Material: PBMCs.

CDR3 amino acids: CASSTGLAVSNTGELFF. CDR3 sequence (DNA): TGCGCCAGCAGCACGGGACTAGCGGTATCGAACACCGGGGAGCTGTTTTTT. The chain has TRBV5-1 and TRBJ2-2; 11 nucleotides align to TRBD2. J gave up 0 bases and V 4 bases, and 5 bases lay outside the gene matches. CDR1 SGHRS and CDR2 YFSETQ come from the germline V gene. The CDR3 length is 17 residues.